Listed here are 18 T cell receptor beta chains from one sample, sequenced in a study of regulatory T cells in long-lasting Graves disease. Time point reported: newly diagnosed GD, antithyroid drugs for less than 3 months. The authors made the TCR library using RNA they extracted from PBMCs. Libraries of TCR beta came from iRepertoire HTBI primers plus Arm-PCR of CDR3 regions. TCRdb re-derived calls from the multiplex PCR reads in MiXCR, one entry per CDR3 protein. This sample has around 250,000 distinct CDR3 sequences; under 20% occur once, and the top ten carry around 15%. These data also featured in a second study, about T cells in Graves' hyperthyroidism and ophthalmopathy.

Here the sequenced sample was peripheral blood mononuclear cells (PBMCs), taken at new diagnosis, from a patient treated with antithyroid drugs. Receptor source: a woman between 25 and 40 years old with Graves disease.

DNA of the CDR3: TGCAGCGTGGCCACAGCTAACTATGGCTACACCTTC. This gives the protein CSVATANYGYTF. The chain combines TRBV29-1 with TRBJ1-2, with D hard to call. V lost 6 bases and J 0 bases, leaving 8 bases between the germline ends. This CDR3 comprises 12 residues. The germline gives CDR1 SQVTM, CDR2 ANQGSEA.

This clonotype was observed many times. The chain employs TRBV7-9 and TRBJ2-7; no definite D call. CDR1 SEHNR and CDR2 FQNEAQ come from the germline V gene (reference sequence). Trimming stripped 8 bases from V and 6 bases from J, with 20 bases between. The length of the CDR3 is 14 residues. The CDR3 region is CASHRAEAPSEQYF. The CDR3 DNA reads TGTGCCAGCCACCGAGCAGAGGCCCCCTCCGAGCAGTACTTC.

Many counts were recorded for this clonotype. The chain has TRBV11-3 and TRBJ1-1; D is ambiguous. CDR1 and CDR2 (germline): SGHNT, YENEEA. This CDR3 has 14 amino acids. Trimming pared 5 bases from V and 3 bases from J, leaving 13 bases between. The CDR3 reads CASSPRWWDTEAFF. The CDR3 DNA is TGTGCCAGCAGCCCTCGGTGGTGGGACACTGAAGCTTTCTTT.

This clonotype was recorded many times. This chain uses TRBV2 with TRBJ2-1; 16 bases match TRBD2. The trim removed 4 bases at V and 8 bases at J, leaving 2 bases unmatched. CDR1 is SNHLY, CDR2 FYNNEI, per germline. The CDR3 is 15 amino acids. CDR3 sequence (DNA): TGTGCCAGCAGTGCGGGACTAGCGGGGGGGGATGAGCAGTTCTTC. It encodes CASSAGLAGGDEQFF.

Points on this clonotype: A read error likely explains this, since a far larger clone differs by one base. The genes are TRBV5-1 and TRBJ2-7, with TRBD1 matching over 7 bases. CDR1 SGHRS and CDR2 YFSETQ come from the germline V gene. With 5 bases clipped from V and 7 bases from J, the junction kept 15 bases outside the gene matches. CDR3 length: 15 amino acids. CDR3 in DNA: TGCGCCAGCAGACTTACAGGGGTCTCCTACAATGAGCAGTACTTC. Translating gives CASRLTGVSYNEQYF.

Turning to this clonotype: It may be a read error: a sequence one base away is much more abundant. The genes are TRBV19 and TRBJ2-3; TRBD2 matches 12 bases. With V trimmed by 6 bases and J by 4 bases, 8 bases remained unmatched. The CDR3 is made up of 16 amino acids. CDR1 LNHDA and CDR2 SQIVND come from the germline V gene (reference sequence). The CDR3 loop is CASSHLAGGSADTQYF. CDR3 DNA sequence: TGTGCCAGTAGCCACCTAGCGGGGGGGAGCGCAGATACGCAGTATTTT.

This clonotype was observed at least ten times. V usage is TRBV7-2 and J usage is TRBJ2-5, with TRBD1 identical over 7 bases. V lost 7 bases to trimming and J lost 4 bases; unmatched junction nucleotides: 9. The germline gives CDR1 SGHTA, CDR2 FQGNSA. The length of the CDR3 is 14 residues. The CDR3 DNA is TGTGCCAGCACCCATCGCAGGGGGATAGAGACCCAGTACTTC. Its translation is CASTHRRGIETQYF. Together with reference TRBV7-2 and TRBJ2-5, the CDR3 gives the full variable domain: GAGVSQSPSNKVTEKGKDVELRCDPISGHTALYWYRQSLGQGLEFLIYFQGNSAPDKSGLPSDRFSAERTGGSVSTLTIQRTQQEDSAVYLCASTHRRGIETQYFGPGTRLLVL.

The chain uses TRBV6-7 and TRBJ2-5; 9 bases agree with TRBD1. TRBV6-7 is annotated as an ORF whose role is uncertain. CDR3 length: 19 amino acids. Trimming took 1 base from V and 1 from J; bases not matched to a gene: 13. The CDR3 loop reads CASSYFGQGNPSCQETQYF. The CDR3 DNA reads TGTGCCAGCAGTTACTTCGGACAGGGGAATCCCTCGTGCCAAGAGACCCAGTACTTC.

In its sample, this clonotype was seen a few times. A junction boundary mismatches the germline segment, possibly from a read error. The chain has TRBV5-4 and TRBJ2-1, with D possibly TRBD2 on 6 matching bases. The germline CDR1 and CDR2 sequences are SGHNT and YYREEE (reference sequence). The CDR3 extends over 16 amino acids. In DNA, the CDR3 is TGTGCCAGCAGCTTGGAATCCGGGAGCTCCTACAATGAGCGGTTCTTC. Protein product: CASSLESGSSYNERFF.

Turning to this clonotype: A much larger clone lies one base from this, so it may be a read error. The J gene is TRBJ1-2, the V gene TRBV18; no definite D call. From germline, CDR1 is KGHSH and CDR2 LQKENI. The CDR3 totals 15 residues. The CDR3 loop is CAGSPPLQTNYGYTF. In DNA form, the CDR3 reads TGTGCCGGCTCACCACCGCTCCAAACAAACTATGGCTACACCTTC.

At least ten counts were recorded for this clonotype. CDR3 in amino acids: CASSRQGRGANEKLFF. As DNA, the CDR3 is TGTGCCAGCAGCCGACAGGGAAGGGGAGCTAATGAAAAACTGTTTTTT. The chain links TRBV3-1 to TRBJ1-4; 7 nucleotides match TRBD1. Per germline, CDR1 LGHDT and CDR2 YNNKEL (reference sequence). Unmatched junction bases numbered 8, after V lost 4 bases and J lost 3 bases. The CDR3 sequence is 16 residues long.

This clonotype was seen ten or more times. This sequence joins TRBV6-2 or TRBV6-3 and TRBJ2-5, with TRBD1 matching 10 bases. Per germline, CDR1 MNHEY and CDR2 SVGEGT. The trim removed 5 bases at V and 5 bases at J, leaving 8 bases unmatched. The CDR3 runs 15 residues. CDR3 loop: CASSPRTGGRETQYF. For the CDR3, the DNA is TGTGCCAGCAGTCCACGGACAGGGGGTAGGGAGACCCAGTACTTC.

There are many counts of this clonotype. The chain uses TRBV5-1 and TRBJ2-1; D gene unclear. The CDR3 loop spans 15 amino acids. V shed 1 base and J shed 8 bases, with 16 bases lying between them. The germline V gene has CDR1 SGHRS and CDR2 YFSETQ. The CDR3: CASSLSRKLNDEQFF. The DNA for the CDR3 is TGCGCCAGCAGCTTGAGTCGTAAGCTAAATGATGAGCAGTTCTTC.

In its sample, this clonotype was seen many times. The junction departs from the called germline gene at one end, perhaps through a read error. The V gene is TRBV7-6, the J gene TRBJ2-7; tentative D call: TRBD1 (6 bases). CDR3 length: 14 residues. Looked up from germline, CDR1 is SGHVS and CDR2 is FNYEAQ. CDR3 region: CASSLETGTYEQYF. The CDR3 DNA follows: TGCGCCAGCAGCTTGGAGACAGGCACCTACGAGCAGTACTTC.

This clonotype has more than one count but fewer than ten. This could be a read error, since a much larger clone is one nucleotide away. The CDR3 nucleotides read TGTGCCAGCAGTTCGGATCCCGGGACACTAAACACCGGGGAGCTGTCTTTT. This translates into CASSSDPGTLNTGELSF. The chain carries TRBV6-2 or TRBV6-3 and TRBJ2-2, with TRBD1 as a possible D gene (6 bases). Germline V lookup: CDR1 MNHEY, CDR2 SVGEGT. This CDR3 region has 17 residues.

This clonotype has a count of ten or more. This sequence joins TRBV18 and TRBJ2-7, with TRBD2 matching 10 bases. The CDR3 length is 16 residues. V lost 6 bases and J lost 0; bases outside the gene matches: 8. The germline gives CDR1 KGHSH, CDR2 LQKENI. The CDR3 sequence is CASSDLAGESSYEQYF. DNA for the CDR3: TGTGCCAGCTCCGACCTAGCGGGGGAAAGCTCCTACGAGCAGTACTTC.

This clonotype has a count of ten or more. The chain employs TRBV15 and TRBJ2-7, with 10 bases aligning to TRBD1. The CDR3 consists of 15 residues. CDR1 is LNHNV and CDR2 is YYDKDF in the germline V gene (reference sequence). J was trimmed by 2 bases and V by 6 bases; bases with no gene match: 7. CDR3: CATRNTGQGTYEQYF. CDR3 DNA: TGTGCCACCAGAAATACGGGACAGGGGACCTACGAGCAGTACTTC.

This clonotype was observed once. This chain joins TRBV20-1 and TRBJ1-1, with TRBD1 matching over 11 bases. V lost 8 bases, J lost 1 base, and 6 bases stayed unmatched. This CDR3 has 14 residues. Looked up from germline, CDR1 is DFQATT and CDR2 is SNEGSKA (reference sequence). CDR3 DNA: TGCAGTCCAGGACAGGGGGCTAGGAACACTGAAGCTTTCTTT. Translation: CSPGQGARNTEAFF.